This T cell receptor (beta chain) was identified in a study of PD-1 blockade in classical Hodgkin lymphoma. Study results and caveats: Exclusion applied to patients who initiated nivolumab less than 1 year following ASCT.

Per germline, CDR1 MNHNY and CDR2 SVGAGI (reference sequence). The length of the CDR3 is 13 residues. Trimming pared 2 bases from V and 10 bases from J, leaving 14 bases between. This table comes from immunoSEQ multiplex PCR, and its TCRdb copy is limited to in-frame clones, with some not included. The repertoire holds about 24,000 clones, with 81% as singletons. Concerning this clone: Its antigen is currently unknown.

Time point denoted: cycle 4 day 1 (C4D1), after 6 weeks of nivolumab. Each patient experienced a relapse that followed autologous stem cell transplantation, and brentuximab vedotin exposure varied. This clonotype originated in a human donor with classical Hodgkin lymphoma. The specimen comprised peripheral blood mononuclear cells (PBMCs), sampled before the fourth cycle of nivolumab. The gene calls are TRBV6-6 and TRBJ1-1; a possible D gene is TRBD1 (5 bases). CDR3 loop: CASSYGPGNSAFF. CDR3 sequence (DNA): TGTGCCAGCAGTTACGGGCCAGGGAATTCAGCTTTCTTT.